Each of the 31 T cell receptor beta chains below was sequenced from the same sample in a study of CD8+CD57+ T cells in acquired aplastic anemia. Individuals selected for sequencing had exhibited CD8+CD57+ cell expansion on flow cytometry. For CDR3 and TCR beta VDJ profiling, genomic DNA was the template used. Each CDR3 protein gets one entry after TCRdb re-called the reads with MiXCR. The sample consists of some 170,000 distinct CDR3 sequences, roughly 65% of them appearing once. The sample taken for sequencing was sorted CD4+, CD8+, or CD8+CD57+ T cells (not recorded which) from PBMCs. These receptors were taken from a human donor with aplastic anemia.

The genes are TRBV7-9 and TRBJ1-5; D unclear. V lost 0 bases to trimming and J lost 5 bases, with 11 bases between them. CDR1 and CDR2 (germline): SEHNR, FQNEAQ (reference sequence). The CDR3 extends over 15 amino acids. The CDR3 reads CASSLAAGPDQPQHF. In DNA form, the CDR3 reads TGTGCCAGCAGCTTAGCGGCAGGCCCTGATCAGCCCCAGCATTTT. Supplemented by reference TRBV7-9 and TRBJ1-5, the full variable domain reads DTGVSQNPRHKITKRGQNVTFRCDPISEHNRLYWYRQTLGQGPEFLTYFQNEAQLEKSRLLSDRFSAERPKGSFSTLEIQRTEQGDSAMYLCASSLAAGPDQPQHFGDGTRLSIL.

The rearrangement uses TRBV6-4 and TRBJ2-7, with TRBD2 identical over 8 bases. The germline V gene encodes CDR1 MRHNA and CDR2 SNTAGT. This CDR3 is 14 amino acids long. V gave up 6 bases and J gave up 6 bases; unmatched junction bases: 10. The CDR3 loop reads CASSVGSGRFEQYF. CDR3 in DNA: TGTGCCAGCAGCGTAGGAAGCGGGAGATTCGAGCAGTACTTC.

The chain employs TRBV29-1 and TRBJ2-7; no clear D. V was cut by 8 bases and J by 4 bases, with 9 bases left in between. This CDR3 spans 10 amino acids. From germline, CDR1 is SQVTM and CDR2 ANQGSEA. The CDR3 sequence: CSSLAYEQYF. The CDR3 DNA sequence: TGCAGCAGTCTGGCATACGAGCAGTACTTC.

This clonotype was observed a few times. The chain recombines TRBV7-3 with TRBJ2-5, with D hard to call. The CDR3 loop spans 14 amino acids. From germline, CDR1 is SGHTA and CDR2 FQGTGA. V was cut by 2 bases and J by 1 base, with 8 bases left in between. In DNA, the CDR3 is TGTGCCAGCAGCTTAGCCGGCAGCCAAGAGACCCAGTACTTC. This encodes CASSLAGSQETQYF.

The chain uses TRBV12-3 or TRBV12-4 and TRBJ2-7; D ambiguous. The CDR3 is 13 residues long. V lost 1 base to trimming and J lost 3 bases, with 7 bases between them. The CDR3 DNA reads TGTGCCAGCAGTTTAGTTCTGGGCTACGAGCAGTACTTC. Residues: CASSLVLGYEQYF.

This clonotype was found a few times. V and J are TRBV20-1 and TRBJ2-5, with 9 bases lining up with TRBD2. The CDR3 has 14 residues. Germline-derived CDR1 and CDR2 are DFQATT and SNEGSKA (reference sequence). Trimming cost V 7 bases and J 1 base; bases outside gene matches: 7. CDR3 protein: CSVSSGGSQETQYF. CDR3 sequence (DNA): TGCAGTGTAAGCAGCGGGGGGTCCCAAGAGACCCAGTACTTC.

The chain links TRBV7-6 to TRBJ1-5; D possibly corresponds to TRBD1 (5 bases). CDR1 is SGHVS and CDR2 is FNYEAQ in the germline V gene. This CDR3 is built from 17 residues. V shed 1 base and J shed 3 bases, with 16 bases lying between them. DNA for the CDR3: TGTGCCAGCAGCTTAGGGGGAGGGACCAGAGACAATCAGCCCCAGCATTTT. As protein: CASSLGGGTRDNQPQHF.

This CDR3 reads CASRVDRGPYEQYF. CDR3 DNA sequence: TGTGCCAGCAGGGTGGACAGGGGTCCCTACGAGCAGTACTTC. The chain combines TRBV7-2 with TRBJ2-7; 9 bases align to TRBD1. This CDR3 has 14 residues. Germline CDR1 is SGHTA and CDR2 is FQGNSA. V was clipped by 6 bases and J by 2 bases; unmatched bases: 5.

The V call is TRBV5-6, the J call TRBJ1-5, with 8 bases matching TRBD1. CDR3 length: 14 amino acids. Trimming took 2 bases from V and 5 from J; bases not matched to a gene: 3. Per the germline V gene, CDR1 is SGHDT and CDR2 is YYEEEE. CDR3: CASSFGQGDQPQHF. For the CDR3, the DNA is TGTGCCAGCAGCTTCGGACAGGGAGATCAGCCCCAGCATTTT.

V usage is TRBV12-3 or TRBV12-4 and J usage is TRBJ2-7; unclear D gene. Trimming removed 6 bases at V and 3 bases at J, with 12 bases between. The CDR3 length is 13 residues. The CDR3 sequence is CASRKGSYYEQYF. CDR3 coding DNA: TGTGCCAGCAGGAAGGGTTCCTACTACGAGCAGTACTTC.

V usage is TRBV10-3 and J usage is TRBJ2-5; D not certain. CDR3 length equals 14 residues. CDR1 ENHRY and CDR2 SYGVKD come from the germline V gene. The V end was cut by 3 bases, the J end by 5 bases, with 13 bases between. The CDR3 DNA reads TGTGCCATCAGTGATTTAAGGGCAAGCGAGACCCAGTACTTC. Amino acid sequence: CAISDLRASETQYF.

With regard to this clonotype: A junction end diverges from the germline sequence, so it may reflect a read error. The CDR3 spells CASRKRSGGADTQYF. The CDR3 DNA reads as TGTGCCAGCAGAAAGCGGAGCGGGGGGGCCGATACACAGTATTTT. This rearrangement joins TRBV2 to TRBJ2-3; 10 positions match TRBD2. Looked up from germline, CDR1 is SNHLY and CDR2 is FYNNEI. The CDR3 length is 15 residues. The variable domain in full, completed from reference TRBV2 and TRBJ2-3, reads EPEVTQTPSHQVTQMGQEVILRCVPISNHLYFYWYRQILGQKVEFLVSFYNNEISEKSEIFDDQFSVERPDGSNFTLKIRSTKLEDSAMYFCASRKRSGGADTQYFGPGTRLTVL.

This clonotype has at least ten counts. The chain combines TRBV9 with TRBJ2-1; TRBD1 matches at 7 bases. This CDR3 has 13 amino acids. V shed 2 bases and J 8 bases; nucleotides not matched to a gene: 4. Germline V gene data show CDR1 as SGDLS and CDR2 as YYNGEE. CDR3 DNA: TGTGCCAGCAGCGTCGCGACAGGGTATGAGCAGTTCTTC. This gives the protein CASSVATGYEQFF.

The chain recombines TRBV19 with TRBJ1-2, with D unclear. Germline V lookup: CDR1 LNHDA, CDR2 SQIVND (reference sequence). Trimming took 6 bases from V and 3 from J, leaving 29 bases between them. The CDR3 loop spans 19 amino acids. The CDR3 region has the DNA TGTGCCAGTAGCATCCTAGCCGTACCGGGAGGACCAGGAGACTATGGCTACACCTTC. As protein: CASSILAVPGGPGDYGYTF.

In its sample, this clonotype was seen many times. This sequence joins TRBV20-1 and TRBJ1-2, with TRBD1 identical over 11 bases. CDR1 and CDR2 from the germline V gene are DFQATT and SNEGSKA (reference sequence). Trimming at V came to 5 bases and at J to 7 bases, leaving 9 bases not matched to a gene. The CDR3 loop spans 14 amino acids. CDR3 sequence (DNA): TGCAGTGCTGCCCGGGACAGGGGGGATTTTGGCTACACCTTC. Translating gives CSAARDRGDFGYTF.

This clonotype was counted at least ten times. CDR3 DNA sequence: TGTGCCAGCAGTTACTCTAGCGGGGCACTTGAAGCTTTCTTT. Protein product: CASSYSSGALEAFF. The chain recombines TRBV6-5 with TRBJ1-1; D possibly corresponds to TRBD1 (5 bases). CDR1 and CDR2 (germline): MNHEY, SVGAGI. This CDR3 contains 14 residues. Deletions cut 0 bases from V and 7 bases from J, with 12 bases between.

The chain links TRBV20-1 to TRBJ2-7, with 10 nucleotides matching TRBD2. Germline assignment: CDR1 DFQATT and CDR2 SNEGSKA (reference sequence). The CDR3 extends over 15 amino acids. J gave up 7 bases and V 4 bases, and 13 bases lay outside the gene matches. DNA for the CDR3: TGCAGTGCTATGAGCCCTAGCGGGAGTCTTCGAGAGCAGTACTTC. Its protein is CSAMSPSGSLREQYF.

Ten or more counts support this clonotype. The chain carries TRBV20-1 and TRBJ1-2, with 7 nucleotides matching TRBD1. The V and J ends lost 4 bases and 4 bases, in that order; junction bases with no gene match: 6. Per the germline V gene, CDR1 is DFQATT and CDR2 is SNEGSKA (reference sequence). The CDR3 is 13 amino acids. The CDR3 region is CSAIFRDSYGYTF. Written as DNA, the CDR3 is TGCAGTGCTATATTCCGGGACAGCTATGGCTACACCTTC.

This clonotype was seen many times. The CDR3 protein is CASSFTGQPQHF. CDR3 nucleotide sequence: TGTGCCAGCAGCTTCACTGGACAGCCCCAGCATTTT. The V gene is TRBV7-2, the J gene TRBJ1-5, with D unresolved. V lost 3 bases to trimming and J lost 7 bases, with 7 bases between them. The CDR3 consists of 12 residues. Germline assignment: CDR1 SGHTA and CDR2 FQGNSA.

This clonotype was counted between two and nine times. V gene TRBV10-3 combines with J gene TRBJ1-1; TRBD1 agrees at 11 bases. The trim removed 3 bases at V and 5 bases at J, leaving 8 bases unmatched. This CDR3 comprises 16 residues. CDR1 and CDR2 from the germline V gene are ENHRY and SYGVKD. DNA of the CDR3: TGTGCCATCAGTGACCCCGGGACAGGGGGACATACTGAAGCTTTCTTT. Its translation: CAISDPGTGGHTEAFF.

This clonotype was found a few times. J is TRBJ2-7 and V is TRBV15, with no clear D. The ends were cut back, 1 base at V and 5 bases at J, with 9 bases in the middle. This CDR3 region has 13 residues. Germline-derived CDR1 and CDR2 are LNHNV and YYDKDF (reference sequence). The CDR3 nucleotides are TGTGCCACCAGCAGAGTTGGGGTCCACGAGCAGTACTTC. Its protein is CATSRVGVHEQYF.

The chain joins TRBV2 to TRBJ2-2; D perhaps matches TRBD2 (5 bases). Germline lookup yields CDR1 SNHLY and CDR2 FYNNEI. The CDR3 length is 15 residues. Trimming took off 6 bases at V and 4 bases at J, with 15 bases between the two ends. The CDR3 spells CASSVQRQITGELFF. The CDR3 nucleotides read TGTGCCAGCAGCGTCCAGCGGCAAATCACCGGGGAGCTGTTTTTT. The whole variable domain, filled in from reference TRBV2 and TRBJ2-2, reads EPEVTQTPSHQVTQMGQEVILRCVPISNHLYFYWYRQILGQKVEFLVSFYNNEISEKSEIFDDQFSVERPDGSNFTLKIRSTKLEDSAMYFCASSVQRQITGELFFGEGSRLTVL.

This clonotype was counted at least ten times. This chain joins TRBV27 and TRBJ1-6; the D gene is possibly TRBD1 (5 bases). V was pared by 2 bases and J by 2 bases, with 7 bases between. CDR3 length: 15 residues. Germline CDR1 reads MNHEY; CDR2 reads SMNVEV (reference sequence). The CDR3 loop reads CASSLEGTYNSPLHF. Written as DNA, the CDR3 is TGTGCCAGCAGTTTAGAGGGGACCTATAATTCACCCCTCCACTTT.

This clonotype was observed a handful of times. This chain's CDR3 is CASSLPGLASEQYF. CDR3 in DNA: TGTGCCAGCAGCCTGCCGGGACTAGCTTCCGAGCAGTACTTC. The chain combines TRBV5-6 with TRBJ2-7; 9 bases are a match to TRBD2. Trimming took 4 bases from V and 6 from J; bases not matched to a gene: 8. CDR1 and CDR2 from the germline V gene are SGHDT and YYEEEE. The CDR3 runs to 14 residues.

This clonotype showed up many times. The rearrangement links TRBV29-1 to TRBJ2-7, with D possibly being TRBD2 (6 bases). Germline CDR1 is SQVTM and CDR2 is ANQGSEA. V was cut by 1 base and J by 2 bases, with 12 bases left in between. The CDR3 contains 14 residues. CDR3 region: CSVEGRDGTYEQYF. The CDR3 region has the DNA TGCAGCGTTGAAGGGCGGGACGGCACCTACGAGCAGTACTTC.

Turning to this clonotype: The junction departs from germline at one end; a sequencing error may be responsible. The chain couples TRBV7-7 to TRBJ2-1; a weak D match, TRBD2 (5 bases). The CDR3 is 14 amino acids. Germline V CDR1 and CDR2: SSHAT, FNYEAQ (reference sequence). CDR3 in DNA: TGTGCTAGCAGCTTAGCTCCAGGAGGTAATGAGCAGTTCTTC. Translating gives CASSLAPGGNEQFF. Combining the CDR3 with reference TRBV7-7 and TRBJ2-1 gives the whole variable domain GAGVSQSPRYKVTKRGQDVTLRCDPISSHATLYWYQQALGQGPEFLTYFNYEAQPDKSGLPSDRFSAERPEGSISTLTIQRTEQRDSAMYRCASSLAPGGNEQFFGPGTRLTVL.

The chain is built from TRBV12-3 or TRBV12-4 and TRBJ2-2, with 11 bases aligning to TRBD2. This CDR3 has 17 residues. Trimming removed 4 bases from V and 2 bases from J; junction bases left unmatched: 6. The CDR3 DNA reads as TGTGCCAGCAGTTCGGGACTAGCGGACAGAAACACCGGGGAGCTGTTTTTT. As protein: CASSSGLADRNTGELFF.

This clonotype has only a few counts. The CDR3 nucleotides are TGCGCCAGCAGACAGACAGGGGAGTATAATTCACCCCTCCACTTT. Its protein product is CASRQTGEYNSPLHF. The chain uses TRBV10-2 and TRBJ1-6, with 8 bases fitting TRBD1. The CDR3 is 15 residues long. Losses at the gene ends were 6 bases for V and 4 bases for J; bases not matched to a gene: 5. Looked up from germline, CDR1 is WSHSY and CDR2 is SAAADI.

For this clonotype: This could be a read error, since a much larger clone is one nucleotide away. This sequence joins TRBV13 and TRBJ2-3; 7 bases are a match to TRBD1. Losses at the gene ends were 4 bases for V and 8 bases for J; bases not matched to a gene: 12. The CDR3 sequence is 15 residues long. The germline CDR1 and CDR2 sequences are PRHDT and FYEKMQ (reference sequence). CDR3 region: CASSCQGVTRTTQYF. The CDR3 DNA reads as TGTGCCAGCAGCTGCCAGGGGGTGACTCGTACTACGCAGTATTTT.

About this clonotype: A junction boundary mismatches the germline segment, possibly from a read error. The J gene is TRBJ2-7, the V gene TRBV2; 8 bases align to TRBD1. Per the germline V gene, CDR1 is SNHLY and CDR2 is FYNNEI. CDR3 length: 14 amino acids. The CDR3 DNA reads TGTGCCATCAGTTCTAGGACAGGGATAAACGAGCAGTACTTC. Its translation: CAISSRTGINEQYF.

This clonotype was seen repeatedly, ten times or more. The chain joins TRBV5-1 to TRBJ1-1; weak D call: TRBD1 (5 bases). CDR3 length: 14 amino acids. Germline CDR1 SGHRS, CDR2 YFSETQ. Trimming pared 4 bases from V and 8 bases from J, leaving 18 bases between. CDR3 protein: CASSPGWDRNEAFF. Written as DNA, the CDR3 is TGCGCCAGCAGCCCTGGGTGGGACCGAAACGAAGCTTTCTTT.